This is a list of T cell receptor beta chains from one sample in a study of cytomegalovirus exposure and HLA in healthy donors. The repertoire was sequenced with immunoSEQ multiplex PCR; TCRdb's copy has only in-frame clones and lacks some. This repertoire shows 100,000 to 150,000 clones, approximately 70% found once; its top ten account for 4.8%. Input material: PBMCs. These TCRs come from a man in his 60s in good health and CMV-seropositive. Each CDR3 is given with its conserved first and last residue. Fields, in order: D gene, V gene, J gene, clone size, CDR3 DNA, CDR3 protein. D genes are given only for firm matches. Rows give clone size only sometimes, using once, few, many, or a class for an expanded clone.

>.|TRBV6-1|TRBJ1-6|.
TGTGCCACCGATCGACAGGATAATTCACCCCTCCACTTT
CATDRQDNSPLHF
>.|TRBV6-1|TRBJ2-7|once
TGTGCCAGCCGGGGGAGCGGATACTTGGAGCAGTACTTC
CASRGSGYLEQYF
>.|TRBV6-6|TRBJ2-7|few
TGTGCCAGCAGGGACGGACAGACACTCTACGAGCAGTACTTC
CASRDGQTLYEQYF
>TRBD1|TRBV19|TRBJ1-5|.
TGTGCCACCGTGGACAGGGCTAGCAATCAGCCCCAGCATTTT
CATVDRASNQPQHF
>.|TRBV9|TRBJ1-5|once
TGTGCCAGCAGCGTAGATTCCGGGGATCAGCCCCAGCATTTT
CASSVDSGDQPQHF
>.|TRBV5-1|TRBJ2-7|.
TGCGCCAGCAGCTTGGTCGGGGGGCTAGAGCAGTACTTC
CASSLVGGLEQYF
>TRBD2|TRBV5-1|TRBJ2-7|.
TGCGCCAGCAGTCGGGAGGGAACCTTTTACGAGCAGTACTTC
CASSREGTFYEQYF
>.|TRBV9|TRBJ1-6|.
TGTGCCAGCAGCGTCAGGGAATCGCCCTATAATTCACCCCTCCACTTT
CASSVRESPYNSPLHF
>.|TRBV18|TRBJ1-4|.
TGTGCCAGCTCACCTCTGCAGGGAGGGGAAAAACTGTTTTTT
CASSPLQGGEKLFF
>.|TRBV4-2|TRBJ1-2|.
TGTGCCAGCAGCCAAGGAGCACAGGTAGATGGCTACACCTTC
CASSQGAQVDGYTF
>.|TRBV9|TRBJ1-5|.
TGTGCCAGCAGCCCGGGGGGCGGGAATCAGCCCCAGCATTTT
CASSPGGGNQPQHF
>.|TRBV4-1|TRBJ1-1|once
TGCGCCAGCCGCTCAGGATCGGGGGTGATGAACACTGAAGCTTTCTTT
CASRSGSGVMNTEAFF
>.|TRBV29-1|TRBJ1-2|.
TGCAGCGTTGAAGACGCAACAGGCGGCGTTATCTATGGCTACACCTTC
CSVEDATGGVIYGYTF
>TRBD1|TRBV6-1|TRBJ2-3|.
TGTGCCAGCGGGACAGAGTTAGACACAGATACGCAGTATTTT
CASGTELDTDTQYF
>TRBD2|TRBV13|TRBJ2-5|few
TGTGCCAGCAGCTTAGCATATGCGGGGGTGGAGACCCAGTACTTC
CASSLAYAGVETQYF
>.|TRBV16|TRBJ1-1|few
TGTGCCAGCAGCCATTCGGGAGGTCCCACTGAAGCTTTCTTT
CASSHSGGPTEAFF
>TRBD2|TRBV27|TRBJ2-7|.
TGTGCCAGCAGTTCCGCGGGGGTAAATACCTACGAGCAGTACTTC
CASSSAGVNTYEQYF
>.|TRBV5-1|TRBJ2-5|.
TGCGCCAGCAGCTCCGGGGTAATTGGGACCCAGTACTTC
CASSSGVIGTQYF
>TRBD1|TRBV29-1|TRBJ2-1|.
TGCAGCGTTGTAGGGACAGGAATTTACAATGAGCAGTTCTTC
CSVVGTGIYNEQFF
>.|TRBV2|TRBJ1-2|.
TGTGCCAGCACCCAAGAAGGGGGGGGGATGGGCTACACCTTC
CASTQEGGGMGYTF
>.|TRBV7-9|TRBJ1-3|.
TGTTCCAGCAGCTTAGACAACTCTGGAAACACCATATATTTT
CSSSLDNSGNTIYF